A single sample gave rise to the 7 T cell receptor beta chains below, sequenced in a study of OX40 agonist ivuxolimab in advanced cancers. Sequencing was performed with immunoSEQ multiplex PCR; in TCRdb, only in-frame clones are kept and a portion is missing. The sample has over 70,000 clones, 85% to 90% seen once. The specimen was CD4+ or CD8+ T cells sorted from blood, collected in a trial of the OX40 agonist ivuxolimab. The origin of the receptors is an adult with an advanced solid tumor such as melanoma, head and neck, liver or kidney cancer.

V and J are TRBV6-1 and TRBJ2-1, with 11 bases that match TRBD1. The ends lost 4 bases at V and 4 bases at J; junction bases unmatched: 6. Germline loops: CDR1 MNHNS, CDR2 SASEGT. The CDR3 is 16 amino acids. CDR3 in DNA: TGTGCCAGCAGTGGGCTCGGGACAGGGGGATACAATGAGCAGTTCTTC. Protein sequence: CASSGLGTGGYNEQFF.

This clone has just one count. V usage is TRBV5-1 and J usage is TRBJ2-1, with 10 bases matching TRBD2. CDR3 length: 17 amino acids. V lost 0 bases, J lost 7 bases, and 10 bases stayed unmatched. Germline V CDR1 and CDR2: SGHRS, YFSETQ. CDR3 DNA sequence: TGCGCCAGCAGCTTGGGGGGGCGGCTAGCGGGAGTGAATGAGCAGTTCTTC. It encodes CASSLGGRLAGVNEQFF.

The chain has TRBV19 and TRBJ2-3; TRBD2 matches 8 bases. Trimming took 3 bases from V and 7 from J; bases not matched to a gene: 6. Germline V gene sequence: CDR1 LNHDA, CDR2 SQIVND (reference sequence). There are 14 residues in the CDR3. CDR3 sequence reads: CASSIGLAGNTQYF. The CDR3 bases are TGTGCCAGTAGTATTGGGCTAGCGGGCAATACGCAGTATTTT.

The chain is built from TRBV7-9 and TRBJ1-5, with D hard to call. The CDR3 covers 12 residues. V was shortened by 4 bases and J by 3 bases, with 4 bases between the two germline ends. Germline CDR1 is SEHNR and CDR2 is FQNEAQ (reference sequence). The DNA of the CDR3 is TGTGCCAGCAGCTCTGACAATCAGCCCCAGCATTTT. Translation: CASSSDNQPQHF.

The chain recombines TRBV28 with TRBJ2-1; D uncertain. CDR3 length equals 16 residues. In germline, CDR1 is MDHEN, CDR2 SYDVKM. V was cut by 3 bases and J by 9 bases, with 21 bases left in between. CDR3: CASSFALGLEFSEQFF. As DNA, the CDR3 is TGTGCCAGCAGTTTCGCATTAGGTCTAGAGTTCAGTGAGCAGTTCTTC.

The rearrangement joins TRBV29-1 to TRBJ2-7, with 13 positions matching TRBD2. This CDR3 has 15 amino acids. Unmatched junction bases numbered 5, after V lost 2 bases and J lost 4 bases. CDR1 SQVTM and CDR2 ANQGSEA come from the germline V gene. The CDR3, as DNA: TGCAGCGTTGAACCGGGACTAGCGGGAAAGTACGAGCAGTACTTC. Its translation is CSVEPGLAGKYEQYF.

The rearrangement links TRBV7-9 to TRBJ2-1; D not certain. The V end was cut by 8 bases, the J end by 7 bases, with 21 bases between. The CDR3 totals 15 residues. Germline CDR1 is SEHNR and CDR2 is FQNEAQ (reference sequence). The CDR3 region has the DNA TGTGCCAGCGAGAAGTGGGGTGGCTATTCGAATGAGCAGTTCTTC. This sequence encodes CASEKWGGYSNEQFF. The full variable domain, its missing parts supplied by reference TRBV7-9 and TRBJ2-1, is DTGVSQNPRHKITKRGQNVTFRCDPISEHNRLYWYRQTLGQGPEFLTYFQNEAQLEKSRLLSDRFSAERPKGSFSTLEIQRTEQGDSAMYLCASEKWGGYSNEQFFGPGTRLTVL.